Shown below are 9 T cell receptor beta chains from a single sample sequenced in a study of post-analysis software for immune sequencing data. Presence of unique molecular identifiers characterized the TCR beta cDNA libraries. TCRdb re-called the PCR reads with MiXCR, one entry per CDR3 protein. Of approximately 690,000 distinct CDR3 sequences listed, 59% are singletons. The study, taken as a whole, reports: TRBV segments more frequent in patients than in controls numbered five and included TRBV5-6, TRBV5-1 and TRBV20-1.

What these receptors recognize is not known. The specimen sequenced was blood. The receptors were sampled from a girl aged 2 to 10 with multiple sclerosis.

V is TRBV6-1 and J is TRBJ2-4; D is perhaps TRBD1 (7 bases). The CDR3 has 14 amino acids. V was pared by 5 bases and J by 8 bases, with 16 bases between. Germline V CDR1 and CDR2: MNHNS, SASEGT. CDR3 bases: TGTGCCAGCAGTCTGGCAGGGGGGAGGTACATTCAGTACTTC. Amino acid sequence: CASSLAGGRYIQYF.

Points on this clonotype: An end of the junction differs from the germline gene, which may be a read error. The V call is TRBV7-3, the J call TRBJ2-1; unclear D gene. The germline gives CDR1 SGHTA, CDR2 FQGTGA. This CDR3 region has 15 residues. CDR3 DNA: TGTGCCAGCGGCTTAATAGGAGCTTTCCACAATGAGCAGTTCTTC. It yields the protein CASGLIGAFHNEQFF.

This clonotype was observed a handful of times. The chain is built from TRBV18 and TRBJ2-4; D is uncertain. From germline, CDR1 is KGHSH and CDR2 LQKENI. V was clipped by 2 bases and J by 2 bases, with 10 bases between them. The CDR3 has 15 amino acids. DNA for the CDR3: TGTGCCAGCTCACCAGAACTTGGGACCAAAAACATTCAGTACTTC. Translated: CASSPELGTKNIQYF.

This clonotype was seen more than once but under ten times. The chain uses TRBV6-2 or TRBV6-3 and TRBJ2-1; no firm D call. CDR3 length: 16 amino acids. Trimming removed 7 bases from V and 5 bases from J, with 21 bases in between. Looked up from germline, CDR1 is MNHEY and CDR2 is SVGEGT. The CDR3, as DNA: TGTGCCAGCACCTTCGTACTCCGAAACTTCAACAATGAGCAGTTCTTC. Protein product: CASTFVLRNFNNEQFF.

The chain employs TRBV30 and TRBJ2-6; D call uncertain. Per the germline V gene, CDR1 is GTSNPN and CDR2 is SVGIG (reference sequence). V gave up 4 bases and J gave up 0 bases, with 7 bases separating them. The CDR3 covers 14 residues. The CDR3 DNA is TGTGCCTGGATCTCCCCCTCTGGGGCCAACGTCCTGACTTTC. Amino acids: CAWISPSGANVLTF.

V is TRBV6-5 and J is TRBJ2-3; perhaps D is TRBD1 or TRBD2 (5 bases each). The V gene lost 6 bases and the J gene lost 4 bases, with 14 bases spanning the gap. This CDR3 contains 14 residues. Germline V gives CDR1 MNHEY, CDR2 SVGAGI. In DNA form, the CDR3 reads TGTGCCAGCAGGCCCGGGACCCCCCCAGATACGCAGTATTTT. Protein: CASRPGTPPDTQYF.

This clonotype was detected only a few times. This chain uses TRBV29-1 with TRBJ2-1, with 12 bases identical to TRBD2. Trimming took 5 bases from V and 6 from J; bases not matched to a gene: 8. The CDR3 is made up of 15 amino acids. Germline CDR1 SQVTM, CDR2 ANQGSEA. In DNA form, the CDR3 reads TGCAGCGTTTCGCGACTAGCGGGAGCCCCCAATGAGCAGTTCTTC. Protein sequence: CSVSRLAGAPNEQFF.

V and J are TRBV10-3 and TRBJ1-2, with TRBD1 matching 10 bases. The trim removed 10 bases at V and 5 bases at J, leaving 7 bases unmatched. Germline CDR1 and CDR2: ENHRY and SYGVKD. The CDR3 extends over 13 amino acids. This chain's CDR3 is CATVEGQGYGYTF. CDR3 DNA sequence: TGTGCCACCGTTGAGGGACAGGGGTATGGCTACACCTTC.

The chain couples TRBV6-2 or TRBV6-3 to TRBJ2-5; D possibly corresponds to TRBD1 (6 bases). V dropped 6 bases and J dropped 4 bases, with 12 bases sitting between them. CDR3 length equals 13 residues. The germline V gene encodes CDR1 MNHEY and CDR2 SVGEGT. The CDR3: CASRGQGGETQYF. DNA for the CDR3: TGTGCCAGCAGGGGACAAGGCGGAGAGACCCAGTACTTC.